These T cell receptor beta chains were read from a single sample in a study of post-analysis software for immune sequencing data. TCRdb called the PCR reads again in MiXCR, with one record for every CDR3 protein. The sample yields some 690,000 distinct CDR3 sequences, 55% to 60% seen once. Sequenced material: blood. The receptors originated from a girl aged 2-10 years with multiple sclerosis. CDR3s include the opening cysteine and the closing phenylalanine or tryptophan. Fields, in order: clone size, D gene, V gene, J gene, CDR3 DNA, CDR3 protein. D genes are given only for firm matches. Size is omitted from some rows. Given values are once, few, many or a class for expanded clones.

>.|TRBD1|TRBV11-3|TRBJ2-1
TGTGCCAGCAGCTTCCGAGGACAGGGTAACAATGAGCAGTTCTTC
CASSFRGQGNNEQFF
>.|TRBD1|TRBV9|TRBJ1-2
TGTGCCAGCAGCGCGGCCGGGACAGGGGGCTATGGCTACACCTTC
CASSAAGTGGYGYTF
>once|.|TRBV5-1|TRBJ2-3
TGCGCCAGCAGCTGGACAGCAGCTCGACATACGCAGTATTTT
CASSWTAARHTQYF
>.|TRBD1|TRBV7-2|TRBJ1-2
TGTGCCAGCACCTCATCTGCGCAGGGGGTCGGCTACACCTTC
CASTSSAQGVGYTF
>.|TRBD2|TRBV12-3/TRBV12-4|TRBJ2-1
TGTGCCAGCAGTTTACGGGGGGGTATTGAAGGGCTTCACAATGAGCAGTTCTTC
CASSLRGGIEGLHNEQFF
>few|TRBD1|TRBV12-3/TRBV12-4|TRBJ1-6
TGTGCCAGCAGTCACGGGACAGTCAATTCACCCCTCCACTTT
CASSHGTVNSPLHF
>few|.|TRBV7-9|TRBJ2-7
TGTGCCAGCAGCTTAACTTTTTCCCCCTACGAGCAGTACTTC
CASSLTFSPYEQYF
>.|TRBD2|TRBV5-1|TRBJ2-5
TGCGCCAGCAGCTTGGCCTCTGCGGGGGGTGGCGAGACCCAGTACTTC
CASSLASAGGGETQYF
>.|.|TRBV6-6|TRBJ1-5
TGTGCCAGCAGTTACGAGCGGCAGCCCCAGCATTTT
CASSYERQPQHF
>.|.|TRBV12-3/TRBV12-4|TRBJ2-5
TGTGCCAGCAGTAACGCCGGACGGAACTGGGAGACCCAGTACTTC
CASSNAGRNWETQYF
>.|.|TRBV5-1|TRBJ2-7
TGCGCCAGCAGCTCGGGGACACCTTCCTACGAGCAGTACTTC
CASSSGTPSYEQYF
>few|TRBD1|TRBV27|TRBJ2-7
TGTGCCAGCTCTTTGGGGACAGGGCGAAACGAGCAGTACTTC
CASSLGTGRNEQYF
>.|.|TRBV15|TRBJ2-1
TGTGCCACCAGTCGCGGACGGAACAATGAGCAGTTCTTC
CATSRGRNNEQFF
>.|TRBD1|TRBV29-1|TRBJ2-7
TGCAGCGACCCAGGGGGAGACGAGCAGTACTTC
CSDPGGDEQYF
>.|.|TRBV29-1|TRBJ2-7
TGCAGCGTCTACCTATCCGGGTTACGTTACGAGCAGTACTTC
CSVYLSGLRYEQYF
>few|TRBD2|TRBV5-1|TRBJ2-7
TGCGCCAGCAGCTTGGATGGAGGCGGCGGGAGGAGCGAGCAGTACTTC
CASSLDGGGGRSEQYF
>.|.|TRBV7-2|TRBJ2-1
TGTGCCAGCAACTTAGAGGAGGGGGGCCACAATGAGCAGTTCTTC
CASNLEEGGHNEQFF